This T cell receptor (beta chain) was found in a study of Ad26.COV2.S vaccination and SARS-CoV-2 variants. Study-level information: The authors gave Ad26.COV2.S intramuscularly, either once or twice 56 days apart. General observations from the study: TCR breadth and depth estimates may have understated total T cell responses.

Concerning this clone itself: Its antigen remains unknown.

The protocol was immunoSEQ multiplex PCR, while the TCRdb copy is restricted to in-frame clones and leaves out a portion. The sample lists some 270,000 clones, roughly 87% seen once, with less than 3.5% in the top ten. This sample's treatment: 15 to 20 received Ad26.COV2.S at low or high dose, single or two shots; several received placebo; per-sample allocation not given. The investigators took samples on day 63 after the first vaccine or placebo injection. V was pared by 0 bases and J by 4 bases, with 21 bases between. The CDR3 totals 18 residues. Germline CDR1 is LGHNA and CDR2 is YSLEER. V and J are TRBV4-3 and TRBJ2-5; D may be TRBD2 (6 bases). The TCR was taken from a person aged 18-65 years who received the Ad26.COV2.S COVID-19 vaccine or a placebo. The sample in question was peripheral blood, obtained in a trial of Ad26.COV2.S vaccine versus placebo. CDR3 DNA sequence: TGCGCCAGCAGCCAAGATAGGATAACCCCTCCCGGGGGAGAGACCCAGTACTTC. This codes for CASSQDRITPPGGETQYF.